This TCR beta chain was documented in a study of cytomegalovirus exposure and HLA in healthy donors. Whole-study findings and limits: In a later analysis, productive TCRs from donors in an Asian-associated ancestry cluster reportedly carried fewer N-insertions than the cohort mean.

Only a few counts were recorded for this clone. Its target is unknown. The study ran its PCR with 60 Vbeta and 13 Jbeta primers. Sequencing used immunoSEQ multiplex PCR; TCRdb keeps in-frame clones, though not all of them. The data contain roughly 150,000 clones, approximately 9% of them singletons. Deletions cut 5 bases from V and 2 bases from J, with 15 bases between. Per germline, CDR1 MDHEN and CDR2 SYDVKM. The CDR3 loop spans 15 amino acids. Donors were nominally healthy when sampled, though unrecorded immune exposures were likely. The chain recombines TRBV28 with TRBJ1-1; D uncertain. Sequencing used PBMCs. The receptor was isolated from a male donor in good health and CMV-seronegative. The chain's CDR3 is CASSQYYTINTEAFF. The CDR3 nucleotides are TGTGCCAGCAGTCAATACTACACAATAAACACTGAAGCTTTCTTT.